This T cell receptor (beta chain) was recovered during a study of beta chain features in type 1 diabetes. This CDR3 spans 12 amino acids. Germline V lookup: CDR1 MDHEN, CDR2 SYDVKM. This clone was counted only a few times. No antigen is known for it. Markers CD45RO/CCR7/CD25/CD127/CD95/CD27 served to sort CD4+ naive, central memory, regulatory and stem cell-like memory cells. Expressed TCRB transcripts got sequenced, as all isolated RNA was reverse transcribed. Sequenced by immunoSEQ multiplex PCR; TCRdb stores in-frame clones only, minus some. The repertoire holds 900,000 or so clones, with roughly a sixth as singletons. Study-wide results and caveats: In type 1 diabetes patients, VDJ junctions had fewer insertions; deletions at these junctions were more frequent.

The sample consisted of naive CD4+ T cells from blood. This receptor was identified in a woman between 18 and 30 years old in good health. This chain links TRBV28 with TRBJ2-2, with 11 bases lining up with TRBD2. The CDR3 sequence is CASGRDTGELFF. CDR3 coding DNA: TGTGCTAGCGGGAGGGACACCGGGGAGCTGTTTTTT. Based on the CDR3 plus reference TRBV28 and TRBJ2-2, the full variable domain is DVKVTQSSRYLVKRTGEKVFLECVQDMDHENMFWYRQDPGLGLRLIYFSYDVKMKEKGDIPEGYSVSREKKERFSLILESASTNQTSMYLCASGRDTGELFFGEGSRLTVL.